This record concerns one T cell receptor beta chain sequence. The data were obtained in a study of control samples from healthy donors and cancer patients. Here immunoSEQ multiplex PCR was the method, and the copy in TCRdb shows in-frame clones only, minus some. In the table there are some 410,000 clones, 80% to 95% of which are singletons. Germline CDR1 MGHRA, CDR2 YSYEKL. The CDR3 sequence is 11 residues long. Trimming removed 3 bases at V and 10 bases at J, with 9 bases between. Sequences were obtained from PBMCs. The clonotype originates from a man in his forties or fifties with head and neck cancer. This chain links TRBV4-1 with TRBJ1-1; D gene ambiguous. The chain's CDR3 is CASSQGFGAFF. Here the CDR3 DNA reads TGCGCCAGCAGCCAGGGATTTGGAGCTTTCTTT.